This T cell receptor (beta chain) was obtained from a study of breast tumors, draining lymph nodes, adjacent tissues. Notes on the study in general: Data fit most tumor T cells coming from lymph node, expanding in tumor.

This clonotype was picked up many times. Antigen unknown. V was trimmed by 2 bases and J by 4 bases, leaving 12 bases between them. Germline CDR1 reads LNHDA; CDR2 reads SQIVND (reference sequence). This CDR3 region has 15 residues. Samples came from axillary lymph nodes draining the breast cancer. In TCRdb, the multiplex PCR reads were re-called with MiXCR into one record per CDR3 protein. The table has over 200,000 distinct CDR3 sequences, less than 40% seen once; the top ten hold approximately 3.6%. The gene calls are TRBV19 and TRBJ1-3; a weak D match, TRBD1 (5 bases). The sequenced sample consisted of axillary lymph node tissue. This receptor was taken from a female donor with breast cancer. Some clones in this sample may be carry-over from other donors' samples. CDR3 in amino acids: CASSISSRTGNTIYF. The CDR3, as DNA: TGTGCCAGTAGTATAAGCTCCAGGACAGGAAACACCATATATTTT. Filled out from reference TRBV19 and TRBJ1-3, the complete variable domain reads DGGITQSPKYLFRKEGQNVTLSCEQNLNHDAMYWYRQDPGQGLRLIYYSQIVNDFQKGDIAEGYSVSREKKESFPLTVTSAQKNPTAFYLCASSISSRTGNTIYFGEGSWLTVV.